The next 26 T cell receptor beta chains were all read from a single sample in a study of shared clonotypes between healthy human individuals. Measured with immunoSEQ multiplex PCR; TCRdb has only the in-frame clones, and not every one. The data show over a million clones, approximately 98.5% seen once. The sample comprised naive CD4+ T cells sorted from blood. The subset here: CD45RA+ positively selected. The source of these receptors is a young man in good health.

The genes are TRBV6-6 and TRBJ2-7; D is unresolved. V lost 6 bases, J lost 0 bases, and 9 bases lay in between. The CDR3 sequence is 13 residues long. Germline CDR1 reads MNHNY; CDR2 reads SVGAGI (reference sequence). CDR3 sequence: CASRSTYSYEQYF. The CDR3 DNA reads as TGTGCCAGCAGATCCACATACTCCTACGAGCAGTACTTC.

The V call is TRBV6-5, the J call TRBJ1-2; 10 nucleotides agree with TRBD1. Germline V gene sequence: CDR1 MNHEY, CDR2 SVGAGI. J lost 6 bases, V lost 6 bases, and 4 bases had no gene match. The CDR3 contains 13 residues. CDR3 in amino acids: CASRRTGGDGYTF. As DNA, the CDR3 is TGTGCCAGCAGGCGGACAGGGGGAGATGGCTACACCTTC.

The V and J genes are TRBV6-1 and TRBJ2-7; D ambiguous. V lost 5 bases and J 2 bases, leaving 13 bases between the germline ends. This CDR3 is 14 amino acids long. Germline lookup yields CDR1 MNHNS and CDR2 SASEGT. For the CDR3, the DNA is TGTGCCAGCAGTACGCAGGTGGGAACCTACGAGCAGTACTTC. Protein product: CASSTQVGTYEQYF.

The CDR3 region is CASSQGTGVSSYEQYF. Written as DNA, the CDR3 is TGTGCCAGCAGTCAAGGGACAGGTGTGAGCTCCTACGAGCAGTACTTC. The chain uses TRBV6-1 and TRBJ2-7, with TRBD1 matching over 8 bases. V lost 5 bases and J lost 0; bases outside the gene matches: 9. This CDR3 comprises 16 residues. Germline V gives CDR1 MNHNS, CDR2 SASEGT.

This sequence joins TRBV19 and TRBJ1-2; D unclear. Trimming took 3 bases from V and 10 from J, leaving 12 bases between them. The CDR3 sequence is 12 residues long. CDR1 LNHDA and CDR2 SQIVND come from the germline V gene (reference sequence). CDR3 nucleotides: TGTGCCAGTAGTATTAACGTATTCCTCTACACCTTC. As protein: CASSINVFLYTF. The variable domain in full, with the rest retrieved from reference TRBV19 and TRBJ1-2, is DGGITQSPKYLFRKEGQNVTLSCEQNLNHDAMYWYRQDPGQGLRLIYYSQIVNDFQKGDIAEGYSVSREKKESFPLTVTSAQKNPTAFYLCASSINVFLYTFGSGTRLTVV.

The chain couples TRBV2 to TRBJ2-6, with D maybe TRBD1 (5 bases). The CDR3 has 13 amino acids. Between the trimmed V and J ends, which lost 4 bases and 9 bases, there was a span of 10 bases. CDR1 and CDR2 from the germline V gene are SNHLY and FYNNEI. The chain's CDR3 is CASSGMGHNVLTF. The CDR3 DNA is TGTGCCAGCAGTGGAATGGGGCACAACGTCCTGACTTTC.

The V call is TRBV11-2, the J call TRBJ2-7; D is perhaps TRBD1 (5 bases). Looked up from germline, CDR1 is SGHAT and CDR2 is FQNNGV. Trimming stripped 1 base from V and 3 bases from J, with 13 bases between. The CDR3 has 15 residues. CDR3 bases: TGTGCCAGCAGCTTAGGACAGAGTAAAGACTACGAGCAGTACTTC. Translating gives CASSLGQSKDYEQYF.

The rearrangement joins TRBV18 to TRBJ2-7; 7 nucleotides align to TRBD1. V dropped 5 bases and J dropped 1; count of bases not matched to a gene: 2. From germline, CDR1 is KGHSH and CDR2 LQKENI. The CDR3 consists of 13 residues. The CDR3 reads CASSLDRSYEQYF. In nucleotides, the CDR3 is TGTGCCAGCTCATTGGACAGGTCCTACGAGCAGTACTTC.

V and J are TRBV7-9 and TRBJ2-3; D unclear. CDR3 length: 15 residues. V was cut by 1 base and J by 6 bases, with 14 bases left in between. Per the germline V gene, CDR1 is SEHNR and CDR2 is FQNEAQ (reference sequence). In DNA form, the CDR3 reads TGTGCCAGCAGCTTAGATGTTGATCGGGCCGATACGCAGTATTTT. It translates to CASSLDVDRADTQYF. The complete variable domain, with remaining parts taken from reference TRBV7-9 and TRBJ2-3, reads DTGVSQNPRHKITKRGQNVTFRCDPISEHNRLYWYRQTLGQGPEFLTYFQNEAQLEKSRLLSDRFSAERPKGSFSTLEIQRTEQGDSAMYLCASSLDVDRADTQYFGPGTRLTVL.

This clone was observed a single time. The chain joins TRBV5-6 to TRBJ1-2; no definite D call. Per germline, CDR1 SGHDT and CDR2 YYEEEE. V shed 4 bases and J shed 0 bases, with 10 bases lying between them. The length of the CDR3 is 14 residues. The CDR3 region is CASSLRTANYGYTF. The CDR3 DNA reads TGTGCCAGCAGCCTAAGAACAGCTAACTATGGCTACACCTTC. Combining the CDR3 with reference TRBV5-6 and TRBJ1-2 gives the whole variable domain DAGVTQSPTHLIKTRGQQVTLRCSPKSGHDTVSWYQQALGQGPQFIFQYYEEEERQRGNFPDRFSGHQFPNYSSELNVNALLLGDSALYLCASSLRTANYGYTFGSGTRLTVV.

The J gene is TRBJ2-3, the V gene TRBV11-2, with TRBD2 matching 10 bases. This CDR3 is built from 16 residues. The germline CDR1 and CDR2 sequences are SGHAT and FQNNGV. V lost 4 bases and J lost 2; bases outside the gene matches: 6. The CDR3 here is CASSSLAGVPTDTQYF. The CDR3 DNA follows: TGTGCCAGCAGCTCTCTAGCGGGAGTTCCCACAGATACGCAGTATTTT.

This clone was found once. V is TRBV5-1 and J is TRBJ2-5, with 7 bases aligning to TRBD1. Germline V lookup: CDR1 SGHRS, CDR2 YFSETQ. V lost 4 bases, J lost 5 bases, and 8 bases stayed unmatched. This CDR3 is 14 amino acids long. CDR3 in DNA: TGCGCCAGCAGCCGGGAAGGGGGCGTCGAGACCCAGTACTTC. Protein product: CASSREGGVETQYF.

This chain links TRBV20-1 with TRBJ2-4; D unclear. Germline V gene lookup returns CDR1 DFQATT and CDR2 SNEGSKA (reference sequence). The CDR3 loop spans 11 amino acids. V was clipped by 0 bases and J by 14 bases, with 11 bases between them. CDR3 protein: CSARDRADEYF. The DNA for the CDR3 is TGCAGTGCTAGAGATCGTGCGGATGAGTACTTC.

This chain links TRBV7-9 with TRBJ2-7; 9 nucleotides match TRBD2. The CDR3 is made up of 15 amino acids. CDR1 and CDR2 (germline): SEHNR, FQNEAQ (reference sequence). The V gene end was trimmed by 3 bases and the J gene end by 5 bases; junction bases not matched to a gene: 8. The CDR3 reads CASSFLAGARNEQYF. The CDR3 DNA follows: TGTGCCAGCAGCTTCTTAGCGGGAGCTCGGAACGAGCAGTACTTC. The full variable domain, its missing parts supplied by reference TRBV7-9 and TRBJ2-7, is DTGVSQNPRHKITKRGQNVTFRCDPISEHNRLYWYRQTLGQGPEFLTYFQNEAQLEKSRLLSDRFSAERPKGSFSTLEIQRTEQGDSAMYLCASSFLAGARNEQYFGPGTRLTVT.

Of note for this clone: This specimen includes other DNA sequences encoding the same CDR3. The rearrangement links TRBV5-4 to TRBJ2-5; D not resolved. There are 13 residues in the CDR3. Germline lookup yields CDR1 SGHNT and CDR2 YYREEE (reference sequence). Deletions cut 0 bases from V and 2 bases from J, with 5 bases between. The DNA of the CDR3 is TGTGCCAGCAGCTTGGAACGGCAAGAGACCCAGTACTTC. Translated, it gives CASSLERQETQYF.

The V call is TRBV18, the J call TRBJ2-7; 9 bases line up with TRBD2. This CDR3 is 14 amino acids long. V trimming: 2 bases; J trimming: 7 bases; junction bases outside the gene matches: 6. The V gene's germline CDR1 is KGHSH and CDR2 LQKENI. CDR3 DNA: TGTGCCAGCTCACCAAAAGCGGGAGGTAGTGAGCAGTACTTC. Translation gives CASSPKAGGSEQYF.

This chain joins TRBV7-2 and TRBJ2-3; TRBD2 agrees at 13 bases. Germline trimming cut 2 bases from V and 1 base from J; bases unmatched to any gene: 3. CDR1 SGHTA and CDR2 FQGNSA come from the germline V gene. The CDR3 runs 17 residues. The CDR3 region has the DNA TGTGCCAGCAGCTTACTAGGGACTAGCGGGGGCACAGATACGCAGTATTTT. It translates to CASSLLGTSGGTDTQYF.

Points on this clone: One end of the junction varies from germline; a read error may be responsible. Other DNA sequences in this specimen translate into the identical CDR3. The genes are TRBV7-8 and TRBJ2-7, with D unclear. This CDR3 spans 13 amino acids. The V gene's germline CDR1 is SGHVS and CDR2 FQNEAQ. The CDR3 reads CASSLAVSYEQYF. In DNA form, the CDR3 reads TGTGCCAGCAGTTTAGCCGTCAGTTACGAGCAGTACTTC. The variable domain in full, with the rest retrieved from reference TRBV7-8 and TRBJ2-7, is GAGVSQSPRYKVAKRGQDVALRCDPISGHVSLFWYQQALGQGPEFLTYFQNEAQLDKSGLPSDRFFAERPEGSVSTLKIQRTQQEDSAVYLCASSLAVSYEQYFGPGTRLTVT.

This chain joins TRBV10-1 and TRBJ2-5, with D tentatively TRBD1 (6 bases). Germline assignment: CDR1 WNHNN and CDR2 SYGVQD (reference sequence). The V and J ends lost 4 bases and 0 bases respectively, with 6 bases between them. There are 13 residues in the CDR3. The CDR3 here is CASSGDNQETQYF. The CDR3 nucleotides read TGCGCCAGCAGTGGGGACAACCAAGAGACCCAGTACTTC.

V is TRBV6-6 and J is TRBJ2-5; 10 nucleotides match TRBD2. V lost 6 bases, J lost 5 bases, and 6 bases stayed unmatched. The CDR3 length is 14 residues. The V gene's germline CDR1 is MNHNY and CDR2 SVGAGI (reference sequence). CDR3 protein: CASRGSGRQETQYF. DNA for the CDR3: TGTGCCAGCAGGGGTAGCGGGAGGCAGGAGACCCAGTACTTC.

This clone was recorded only once. The chain uses TRBV28 and TRBJ2-5; 10 bases map to TRBD2. This CDR3 comprises 15 residues. The germline V gene encodes CDR1 MDHEN and CDR2 SYDVKM. With V trimmed by 2 bases and J by 5 bases, 5 bases remained unmatched. The chain's CDR3 is CASSLTSGMGETQYF. As DNA, the CDR3 is TGTGCCAGCAGTTTAACTAGCGGGATGGGGGAGACCCAGTACTTC.

Notes on this clone: The sample has other DNA sequences that encode this CDR3 too. The CDR3: CASSTGTGSYEQYF. CDR3 DNA sequence: TGTGCCAGCAGCACGGGGACAGGATCCTACGAGCAGTACTTC. V gene TRBV6-5 combines with J gene TRBJ2-7; 8 bases are shared with TRBD1. With V trimmed by 6 bases and J by 1 base, 5 bases remained unmatched. Germline CDR1 MNHEY, CDR2 SVGAGI. The CDR3 length is 14 residues.

The gene calls are TRBV9 and TRBJ1-2; a weak D match, TRBD1 (5 bases). Trimming stripped 1 base from V and 8 bases from J, with 18 bases between. The length of the CDR3 is 15 residues. CDR1 is SGDLS, CDR2 YYNGEE, per germline. This CDR3 reads CASSVQGRASGGYTF. Written as DNA, the CDR3 is TGTGCCAGCAGCGTACAGGGTCGGGCCTCAGGAGGCTACACCTTC.

The J gene is TRBJ2-1, the V gene TRBV4-3, with 10 bases lining up with TRBD1. V shed 3 bases, J shed 8 bases, and the junction held 7 bases outside the gene matches. From germline, CDR1 is LGHNA and CDR2 YSLEER. CDR3 length equals 15 residues. The CDR3 region has the DNA TGCGCCAGCAGCCAGAGGCGCGGGACAGGGGATGAGCAGTTCTTC. Translation: CASSQRRGTGDEQFF.

Worth noting for this clone: This sample includes further DNA sequences coding for the same CDR3. This chain uses TRBV15 with TRBJ1-4; no firm D call. The germline V gene encodes CDR1 LNHNV and CDR2 YYDKDF (reference sequence). Trimming shortened V by 2 bases and J by 5 bases, and 3 bases separated the two germline ends. The CDR3 length is 12 residues. CDR3 bases: TGTGCCACCAGCAGACCAAATGAAAAACTGTTTTTT. This translates into CATSRPNEKLFF.

The gene calls are TRBV11-2 and TRBJ2-7; possible D gene TRBD1, 5 bases. From germline, CDR1 is SGHAT and CDR2 FQNNGV. V dropped 5 bases and J dropped 3 bases, with 11 bases sitting between them. The CDR3 loop spans 13 amino acids. As DNA, the CDR3 is TGTGCCAGCAGCCCCGACAGAAACTACGAGCAGTACTTC. Translation gives CASSPDRNYEQYF. The variable domain in full, with the rest retrieved from reference TRBV11-2 and TRBJ2-7, is EAGVAQSPRYKIIEKRQSVAFWCNPISGHATLYWYQQILGQGPKLLIQFQNNGVVDDSQLPKDRFSAERLKGVDSTLKIQPAKLEDSAVYLCASSPDRNYEQYFGPGTRLTVT.